This TCR beta chain was found in a study of blood T cell repertoires in COVID-19. Some clones are missing from TCRdb's copy, which holds only in-frame ones; the method was immunoSEQ multiplex PCR. The sample holds approximately 290,000 clones, 89% seen once. Germline values: CDR1 SGDLS, CDR2 YYNGEE. Trimming at V came to 2 bases and at J to 2 bases, leaving 1 base not matched to a gene. The CDR3 loop spans 14 amino acids. As concerns this clone: The sample carries other DNA sequences with the same CDR3.

This receptor was obtained from a woman in her fifties or sixties with acute or convalescent COVID-19. The chain recombines TRBV9 with TRBJ1-1, with TRBD1 matching over 9 bases. The sequenced sample was peripheral blood. The CDR3 reads CASSVTGGNTEAFF. CDR3 sequence (DNA): TGTGCCAGCAGCGTGACAGGGGGAAACACTGAAGCTTTCTTT.